Presented here are 19 T cell receptor beta chains from one specimen sequenced in a study of blood T cell repertoires in COVID-19 (dated by TCRdb to between 2020 and 2021). Receptor amplification or capture employed the immunoSEQ multiplex PCR assay. TCRdb obtained this table from immuneACCESS and retained in-frame rearrangements with V and J assigned. These tables miss some clones; where compared with another copy, unresolved V genes account for less than half of the shortfall, and the remainder is unexplained. Present in this sample are tens of thousands of clones, 75% to 95% of which were seen just once. Of the sample, 7.3% falls within the top ten clones. The sequenced sample consisted of peripheral blood. These receptors all come from a man in his forties or fifties with COVID-19, enrolled during active disease.

This rearrangement joins TRBV19 to TRBJ2-7, with 8 bases identical to TRBD2. This CDR3 is built from 14 residues. With 5 bases clipped from V and 3 bases from J, the junction kept 6 bases outside the gene matches. Germline-derived CDR1 and CDR2 are LNHDA and SQIVND (reference sequence). The CDR3 loop reads CASSFSGALYEQYF. CDR3 in DNA: TGTGCCAGTAGTTTTAGCGGGGCGCTCTACGAGCAGTACTTC.

The gene calls are TRBV6-1 and TRBJ2-5, with D hard to call. Trimming stripped 2 bases from V and 8 bases from J, with 15 bases between. The length of the CDR3 is 14 residues. Germline V gene data show CDR1 as MNHNS and CDR2 as SASEGT. CDR3 region: CASSESYSAQTQYF. The CDR3 nucleotides are TGTGCCAGCAGTGAATCATACTCCGCCCAAACCCAGTACTTC.

The chain is built from TRBV9 and TRBJ2-2; 9 bases are shared with TRBD1. The germline gives CDR1 SGDLS, CDR2 YYNGEE. The CDR3 is made up of 16 amino acids. V lost 4 bases, J lost 6 bases, and 10 bases stayed unmatched. CDR3 in amino acids: CASSHRWTGDPGELFF. CDR3 coding DNA: TGTGCCAGCAGCCACCGATGGACAGGGGATCCCGGGGAGCTGTTTTTT. Based on the CDR3 plus reference TRBV9 and TRBJ2-2, the full variable domain is DSGVTQTPKHLITATGQRVTLRCSPRSGDLSVYWYQQSLDQGLQFLIQYYNGEERAKGNILERFSAQQFPDLHSELNLSSLELGDSALYFCASSHRWTGDPGELFFGEGSRLTVL.

The chain is built from TRBV5-6 and TRBJ2-2, with TRBD1 as a possible D gene (6 bases). The V gene lost 6 bases and the J gene lost 6 bases, with 12 bases spanning the gap. In germline, CDR1 is SGHDT, CDR2 YYEEEE. This CDR3 contains 13 residues. The CDR3: CASIGWGPGELFF. Written as DNA, the CDR3 is TGTGCCAGCATTGGCTGGGGGCCCGGGGAGCTGTTTTTT.

This clone showed up just once. The chain uses TRBV6-2 or TRBV6-3 and TRBJ2-5; 11 bases fit TRBD2. Germline V CDR1 and CDR2: MNHEY, SVGEGT. Trimming cost V 5 bases and J 0 bases; bases outside gene matches: 8. This CDR3 has 17 amino acids. CDR3 residues: CASSHRRLAGYQETQYF. CDR3 sequence (DNA): TGTGCCAGCAGTCATCGGCGACTAGCGGGGTACCAAGAGACCCAGTACTTC.

The CDR3 protein is CASSGLAGASNFAGELFF. The CDR3 DNA reads as TGTGCCAGCAGCGGACTAGCGGGGGCCTCCAATTTTGCCGGGGAGCTGTTTTTT. The gene calls are TRBV2 and TRBJ2-2; 13 nucleotides match TRBD2. Germline lookup yields CDR1 SNHLY and CDR2 FYNNEI. The CDR3 covers 18 residues. Trimming cost V 6 bases and J 6 bases; bases outside gene matches: 13.

The chain uses TRBV5-1 and TRBJ1-4, with unresolved D. CDR1 is SGHRS and CDR2 is YFSETQ in the germline V gene. The CDR3 length is 14 residues. V lost 2 bases, J lost 5 bases, and 10 bases lay in between. The DNA of the CDR3 is TGCGCCAGCAGCTTCGGGTCCCTCAATGAAAAACTGTTTTTT. It is translated as CASSFGSLNEKLFF.

The V and J genes are TRBV6-5 and TRBJ1-6; TRBD1 is a possible D gene (5 bases). Trimming pared 7 bases from V and 9 bases from J, leaving 16 bases between. The CDR3 loop spans 14 amino acids. Germline CDR1 is MNHEY and CDR2 is SVGAGI. The CDR3 spells CASNARSGGSPLHF. The CDR3 DNA sequence: TGTGCCAGCAATGCGAGAAGCGGGGGTTCACCCCTCCACTTT.

V and J are TRBV5-5 and TRBJ2-1; 11 positions match TRBD2. CDR3 size: 16 residues. V trimming: 0 bases; J trimming: 8 bases; junction bases outside the gene matches: 7. Germline assignment: CDR1 SGHKS and CDR2 YYEKEE (reference sequence). In DNA form, the CDR3 reads TGTGCCAGCAGCTTGGTTGTAGCGGGGGGGCCTGATGAGCAGTTCTTC. It codes for CASSLVVAGGPDEQFF.

J is TRBJ1-1 and V is TRBV5-1; no clear D. The germline V gene encodes CDR1 SGHRS and CDR2 YFSETQ. This CDR3 is built from 16 residues. The V end was cut by 3 bases, the J end by 7 bases, with 22 bases between. The CDR3 loop reads CASSSLVLPSGGEAFF. The CDR3 DNA sequence: TGCGCCAGCAGCTCTTTAGTCCTACCCTCTGGAGGTGAAGCTTTCTTT.

This sequence joins TRBV3-1 (or the pseudogene TRBV3-2) and TRBJ2-7; possible D gene TRBD2, 6 bases. Germline CDR1 and CDR2: LGHDT and YNNKEL (reference sequence). Trimming removed 0 bases from V and 4 bases from J, with 10 bases in between. The CDR3 loop spans 14 amino acids. CDR3 DNA sequence: TGTGCCAGCAGCCAAGAAGGAGGGACTTACGAGCAGTACTTC. Its translation: CASSQEGGTYEQYF.

This rearrangement joins TRBV4-1 to TRBJ2-5; perhaps TRBD2 as D (6 bases). The CDR3 length is 16 residues. V lost 1 base and J lost 2, with 14 bases in between. Looked up from germline, CDR1 is MGHRA and CDR2 is YSYEKL. The DNA for the CDR3 is TGCGCCAGCAGCCAAGGGACCCTCGCGGGACAAGAGACCCAGTACTTC. Amino acids: CASSQGTLAGQETQYF.

This sequence joins TRBV10-2 and TRBJ2-7, with D perhaps matching TRBD1 (6 bases). CDR3 length: 14 amino acids. Germline CDR1 WSHSY, CDR2 SAAADI. Trimming removed 6 bases from V and 2 bases from J, with 14 bases in between. CDR3 amino acids: CASRQGRATYEQYF. The CDR3 region has the DNA TGCGCCAGCAGACAGGGACGGGCCACCTACGAGCAGTACTTC.

The rearrangement links TRBV9 to TRBJ2-5, with D maybe TRBD2 (6 bases). CDR1 SGDLS and CDR2 YYNGEE come from the germline V gene. Deletions cut 0 bases from V and 3 bases from J, with 15 bases between. The CDR3 runs 16 residues. The CDR3 DNA sequence: TGTGCCAGCAGCGTAGGGCCGGGACTGATGAAAGAGACCCAGTACTTC. Its protein product is CASSVGPGLMKETQYF.

The J gene is TRBJ2-7, the V gene TRBV11-2, with TRBD2 as a possible D gene (7 bases). Germline loops: CDR1 SGHAT, CDR2 FQNNGV. This CDR3 comprises 14 residues. Trimming removed 5 bases at V and 5 bases at J, with 16 bases between. The CDR3: CASSGRGQYHEQYF. The CDR3 bases are TGTGCCAGCAGCGGGCGGGGGCAGTACCACGAGCAGTACTTC.

The rearrangement uses TRBV18 and TRBJ2-2; 9 bases map to TRBD1. Germline CDR1 reads KGHSH; CDR2 reads LQKENI. V was pared by 6 bases and J by 0 bases, with 8 bases of the junction left unmatched. CDR3 length equals 17 residues. CDR3 amino acids: CASSPMGQGSNTGELFF. CDR3 in DNA: TGTGCCAGCTCCCCCATGGGACAGGGATCGAACACCGGGGAGCTGTTTTTT. The full variable domain, its missing parts supplied by reference TRBV18 and TRBJ2-2, is NAGVMQNPRHLVRRRGQEARLRCSPMKGHSHVYWYRQLPEEGLKFMVYLQKENIIDESGMPKERFSAEFPKEGPSILRIQQVVRGDSAAYFCASSPMGQGSNTGELFFGEGSRLTVL.

The chain is built from TRBV5-1 and TRBJ2-7; TRBD1 agrees at 9 bases. Germline V lookup: CDR1 SGHRS, CDR2 YFSETQ. The V and J ends lost 7 bases and 5 bases, in that order; junction bases with no gene match: 13. The CDR3 has 15 amino acids. The CDR3 DNA is TGCGCCAGCTCGCCAACCGGGACAGGGAAAAACGAGCAGTACTTC. This translates into CASSPTGTGKNEQYF. Full variable domain (remainder filled in from reference TRBV5-1 and TRBJ2-7): KAGVTQTPRYLIKTRGQQVTLSCSPISGHRSVSWYQQTPGQGLQFLFEYFSETQRNKGNFPGRFSGRQFSNSRSEMNVSTLELGDSALYLCASSPTGTGKNEQYFGPGTRLTVT.

The chain combines TRBV5-1 with TRBJ1-4; 8 bases map to TRBD1. V was pared by 5 bases and J by 8 bases, with 8 bases of the junction left unmatched. Germline V CDR1 and CDR2: SGHRS, YFSETQ. CDR3 size: 14 residues. The CDR3 loop is CASRGQGVGEKLFF. The CDR3 DNA reads as TGCGCCAGCAGAGGACAGGGAGTAGGCGAAAAACTGTTTTTT.

The count of this clone is one. The chain carries TRBV5-1 and TRBJ2-3, with a possible D match to TRBD1 (7 bases). The CDR3 extends over 16 amino acids. V lost 0 bases, J lost 4 bases, and 15 bases lay in between. Germline CDR1 and CDR2: SGHRS and YFSETQ. The CDR3 nucleotides read TGCGCCAGCAGCTTGGCCCAGGGGGGTTGGTCAGATACGCAGTATTTT. As protein: CASSLAQGGWSDTQYF.